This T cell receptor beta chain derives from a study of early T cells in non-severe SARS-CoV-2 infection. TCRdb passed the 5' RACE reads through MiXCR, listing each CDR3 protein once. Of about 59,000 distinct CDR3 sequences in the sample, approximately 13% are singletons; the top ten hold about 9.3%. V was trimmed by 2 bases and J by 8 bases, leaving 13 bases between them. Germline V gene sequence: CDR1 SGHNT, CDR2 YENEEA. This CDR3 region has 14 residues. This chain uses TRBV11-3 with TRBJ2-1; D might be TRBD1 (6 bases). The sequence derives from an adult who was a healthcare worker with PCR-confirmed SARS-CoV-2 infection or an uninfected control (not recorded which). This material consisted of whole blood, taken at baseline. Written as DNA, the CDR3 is TGTGCCAGCAGCTTATATACAGGGAGCGATGAGCAGTTCTTC. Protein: CASSLYTGSDEQFF.